These T cell receptor beta chains were read from a single sample in a study of control samples from healthy donors and cancer patients. Clones were read by immunoSEQ multiplex PCR, and TCRdb kept only the in-frame ones, dropping some. The data hold 100,000 to 120,000 clones, with about 83% observed a single time. Sequenced material: blood. These TCRs come from a woman between 45 and 60 years old in good health. CDR3s include the opening cysteine and the closing phenylalanine or tryptophan. The D gene is left open where the match is weak. A row's size may be missing; if present it is once, few, many or a size class.

v_gene: TRBV11-3
j_gene: TRBJ2-5
abundance: NA
len: 15
d_gene: NA
CDR3aa: CASSKLGGLQETQYF
CDR3nt: TGTGCCAGCAGCAAACTAGGCGGTCTCCAAGAGACCCAGTACTTC

v_gene: TRBV9
j_gene: TRBJ1-6
abundance: few
len: 15
d_gene: NA
CDR3aa: CASSPRTGANSPLHF
CDR3nt: TGTGCCAGCAGCCCCCGAACAGGCGCCAATTCACCCCTCCACTTT

v_gene: TRBV3-1/TRBV3-2
j_gene: TRBJ2-5
abundance: NA
len: 15
d_gene: NA
CDR3aa: CASSQDLAVQETQYF
CDR3nt: TGTGCCAGCAGCCAAGATCTGGCGGTCCAAGAGACCCAGTACTTC

v_gene: TRBV6-1
j_gene: TRBJ2-4
abundance: NA
len: 13
d_gene: NA
CDR3aa: CASSWEAKNIQYF
CDR3nt: TGTGCCAGCAGTTGGGAAGCCAAAAACATTCAGTACTTC

v_gene: TRBV10-3
j_gene: TRBJ1-5
abundance: NA
len: 15
d_gene: NA
CDR3aa: CATKQGSDSNQPQHF
CDR3nt: TGTGCCACCAAACAGGGAAGTGATAGCAATCAGCCCCAGCATTTT

v_gene: TRBV25-1
j_gene: TRBJ2-5
abundance: NA
len: 12
d_gene: TRBD2
CDR3aa: CASSAGLAGPYF
CDR3nt: TGTGCCAGCAGTGCCGGACTAGCGGGTCCGTACTTC

v_gene: TRBV19
j_gene: TRBJ1-5
abundance: NA
len: 17
d_gene: NA
CDR3aa: CASSIIIGGTSNQPQHF
CDR3nt: TGTGCCAGTAGTATTATAATCGGGGGCACGAGCAATCAGCCCCAGCATTTT

v_gene: TRBV5-1
j_gene: TRBJ1-2
abundance: few
len: 15
d_gene: NA
CDR3aa: CASSLVAGSFMGYTF
CDR3nt: TGCGCCAGCAGCTTGGTGGCAGGCTCGTTCATGGGCTACACCTTC

v_gene: TRBV4-2
j_gene: TRBJ2-5
abundance: few
len: 13
d_gene: NA
CDR3aa: CASSLDSQETQYF
CDR3nt: TGTGCCAGCAGCTTGGACAGCCAAGAGACCCAGTACTTC

v_gene: TRBV5-6
j_gene: TRBJ2-7
abundance: NA
len: 14
d_gene: NA
CDR3aa: CASSLTAVTYEQYF
CDR3nt: TGTGCCAGCAGCTTGACGGCGGTTACCTACGAGCAGTACTTC

v_gene: TRBV5-1
j_gene: TRBJ2-3
abundance: NA
len: 13
d_gene: NA
CDR3aa: CASSLAPRDTQYF
CDR3nt: TGCGCCAGCAGCCTTGCTCCCCGGGATACGCAGTATTTT

v_gene: TRBV10-3
j_gene: TRBJ1-6
abundance: once
len: 15
d_gene: NA
CDR3aa: CAIRDWSSYNSPLHF
CDR3nt: TGTGCCATCAGGGACTGGAGCTCCTATAATTCACCCCTCCACTTT

v_gene: TRBV6-1
j_gene: TRBJ1-4
abundance: few
len: 15
d_gene: NA
CDR3aa: CASSEAGGADEKLFF
CDR3nt: TGTGCCAGCAGTGAAGCGGGGGGAGCGGATGAAAAACTGTTTTTT

v_gene: TRBV11-2
j_gene: TRBJ1-4
abundance: NA
len: 17
d_gene: NA
CDR3aa: CASSLISAFATNEKLFF
CDR3nt: TGTGCCAGCAGCTTGATTTCGGCGTTTGCAACTAATGAAAAACTGTTTTTT

v_gene: TRBV6-6
j_gene: TRBJ1-1
abundance: NA
len: 14
d_gene: TRBD1
CDR3aa: CASSTGQGNTEAFF
CDR3nt: TGTGCCAGCAGTACAGGACAGGGGAACACTGAAGCTTTCTTT

v_gene: TRBV19
j_gene: TRBJ2-7
abundance: few
len: 15
d_gene: NA
CDR3aa: CASSINQVGSYEQYF
CDR3nt: TGTGCCAGTAGTATTAATCAGGTGGGCTCCTACGAGCAGTACTTC

v_gene: TRBV9
j_gene: TRBJ2-3
abundance: NA
len: 19
d_gene: TRBD2
CDR3aa: CASSVVASGMSGSTDTQYF
CDR3nt: TGTGCCAGCAGCGTAGTAGCTAGCGGTATGTCGGGTTCCACAGATACGCAGTATTTT

v_gene: TRBV15
j_gene: TRBJ2-3
abundance: NA
len: 13
d_gene: NA
CDR3aa: CATSRRGTDTQYF
CDR3nt: TGTGCCACCAGCAGAAGGGGCACAGATACGCAGTATTTT

v_gene: TRBV7-2
j_gene: TRBJ1-2
abundance: few
len: 17
d_gene: TRBD1
CDR3aa: CASSPTGTGGNNYGYTF
CDR3nt: TGTGCCAGCAGCCCAACCGGGACAGGGGGGAATAACTATGGCTACACCTTC

v_gene: TRBV4-2
j_gene: TRBJ1-3
abundance: NA
len: 14
d_gene: NA
CDR3aa: CASSQEQWKGTIYF
CDR3nt: TGTGCCAGCAGCCAAGAGCAGTGGAAGGGCACCATATATTTT

v_gene: TRBV5-6
j_gene: TRBJ1-2
abundance: NA
len: 13
d_gene: TRBD1
CDR3aa: CASSGDRGAGYTF
CDR3nt: TGTGCCAGCAGCGGAGACAGGGGAGCTGGCTACACCTTC

v_gene: TRBV6-5
j_gene: TRBJ2-2
abundance: NA
len: 16
d_gene: NA
CDR3aa: CASSYSMGANTGELFF
CDR3nt: TGTGCCAGCAGTTACTCGATGGGAGCGAACACCGGGGAGCTGTTTTTT

v_gene: TRBV7-2
j_gene: TRBJ1-3
abundance: NA
len: 16
d_gene: TRBD1
CDR3aa: CASSYRQGRLGNTIYF
CDR3nt: TGTGCCAGCAGCTACAGACAGGGGCGTCTCGGAAACACCATATATTTT

v_gene: TRBV28
j_gene: TRBJ1-2
abundance: NA
len: 14
d_gene: TRBD1
CDR3aa: CASSTRTGTYGYTF
CDR3nt: TGTGCCAGCAGCACCCGGACAGGAACGTATGGCTACACCTTC

v_gene: TRBV6-5
j_gene: TRBJ2-7
abundance: NA
len: 14
d_gene: TRBD1
CDR3aa: CASSFRDRGPEQYF
CDR3nt: TGTGCCAGCAGTTTCCGGGACAGGGGACCCGAGCAGTACTTC

v_gene: TRBV4-3
j_gene: TRBJ2-7
abundance: NA
len: 17
d_gene: NA
CDR3aa: CASSQERETPDTYEQYF
CDR3nt: TGCGCCAGCAGCCAAGAGAGGGAGACACCCGACACCTACGAGCAGTACTTC

v_gene: TRBV28
j_gene: TRBJ1-5
abundance: few
len: 13
d_gene: NA
CDR3aa: CASSPAGVQPQHF
CDR3nt: TGTGCCAGCAGTCCGGCAGGGGTACAGCCCCAGCATTTT

v_gene: TRBV5-1
j_gene: TRBJ2-1
abundance: NA
len: 15
d_gene: TRBD1
CDR3aa: CASSADRASYNEQFF
CDR3nt: TGCGCCAGCAGCGCCGACAGGGCCTCCTACAATGAGCAGTTCTTC

v_gene: TRBV3-1/TRBV3-2
j_gene: TRBJ2-1
abundance: NA
len: 13
d_gene: NA
CDR3aa: CASSQRLDNEQFF
CDR3nt: TGTGCCAGCAGCCAGAGACTTGACAATGAGCAGTTCTTC

v_gene: TRBV7-8
j_gene: TRBJ2-3
abundance: NA
len: 15
d_gene: TRBD1
CDR3aa: CASSNRDRSTDTQYF
CDR3nt: TGTGCCAGCAGCAACCGGGACAGAAGCACAGATACGCAGTATTTT

v_gene: TRBV7-9
j_gene: TRBJ2-3
abundance: NA
len: 17
d_gene: NA
CDR3aa: CASSGVGDPDSTDTQYF
CDR3nt: TGTGCCAGCAGCGGAGTGGGGGACCCGGATAGCACAGATACGCAGTATTTT

v_gene: TRBV2
j_gene: TRBJ1-2
abundance: NA
len: 16
d_gene: TRBD1
CDR3aa: CASSEVQGALGYGYTF
CDR3nt: TGTGCCAGCAGTGAAGTGCAGGGGGCCTTGGGCTATGGCTACACCTTC

v_gene: TRBV19
j_gene: TRBJ1-2
abundance: NA
len: 12
d_gene: NA
CDR3aa: CASSLDGVGYTF
CDR3nt: TGTGCCAGTAGTTTAGACGGCGTCGGCTACACCTTC

v_gene: TRBV19
j_gene: TRBJ2-3
abundance: NA
len: 16
d_gene: TRBD1
CDR3aa: CASSISRGQAPDAQYF
CDR3nt: TGTGCCAGTAGTATCTCCAGGGGGCAAGCACCTGATGCGCAGTATTTT

v_gene: TRBV9
j_gene: TRBJ2-7
abundance: NA
len: 15
d_gene: NA
CDR3aa: CASSPVGTGSYEQYF
CDR3nt: TGTGCCAGCAGCCCAGTTGGGACTGGGAGCTACGAGCAGTACTTC

v_gene: TRBV4-1
j_gene: TRBJ2-4
abundance: NA
len: 17
d_gene: NA
CDR3aa: CASSREMGGATKNIQYF
CDR3nt: TGCGCCAGCAGCCGAGAGATGGGGGGGGCAACCAAAAACATTCAGTACTTC

v_gene: TRBV7-2
j_gene: TRBJ2-7
abundance: NA
len: 15
d_gene: TRBD2
CDR3aa: CASSLDSGGVLEQYF
CDR3nt: TGTGCCAGCAGCTTAGACAGCGGGGGAGTCCTCGAGCAGTACTTC

v_gene: TRBV19
j_gene: TRBJ2-3
abundance: NA
len: 15
d_gene: NA
CDR3aa: CASSAMGLPTDTQYF
CDR3nt: TGTGCCAGTAGTGCCATGGGGCTCCCCACAGATACGCAGTATTTT

v_gene: TRBV6-2/TRBV6-3
j_gene: TRBJ1-2
abundance: NA
len: 15
d_gene: NA
CDR3aa: CASSFTLTSNYGYTF
CDR3nt: TGTGCCAGCAGTTTTACGCTGACAAGCAACTATGGCTACACCTTC

v_gene: TRBV5-6
j_gene: TRBJ1-6
abundance: once
len: 16
d_gene: NA
CDR3aa: CASSSQQSSYNSPLHF
CDR3nt: TGTGCCAGCAGCAGCCAACAGAGCTCCTATAATTCACCCCTCCACTTT

v_gene: TRBV28
j_gene: TRBJ1-5
abundance: NA
len: 15
d_gene: NA
CDR3aa: CASSLETGFYQPQHF
CDR3nt: TGTGCCAGCAGTTTAGAAACAGGGTTTTATCAGCCCCAGCATTTT

v_gene: TRBV20-1
j_gene: TRBJ2-7
abundance: once
len: 14
d_gene: NA
CDR3aa: CSASIGPVTYEQYF
CDR3nt: TGCAGTGCTAGTATCGGGCCCGTCACCTACGAGCAGTACTTC

v_gene: TRBV29-1
j_gene: TRBJ1-1
abundance: NA
len: 14
d_gene: NA
CDR3aa: CSVGSLRGNTEAFF
CDR3nt: TGCAGCGTTGGGTCTCTTAGAGGGAACACTGAAGCTTTCTTT

v_gene: TRBV13
j_gene: TRBJ2-1
abundance: NA
len: 11
d_gene: NA
CDR3aa: CASSPVNEQFF
CDR3nt: TGTGCCAGCAGCCCCGTCAATGAGCAGTTCTTC

v_gene: TRBV30
j_gene: TRBJ1-2
abundance: NA
len: 14
d_gene: NA
CDR3aa: CAWSPDGVLYGYTF
CDR3nt: TGTGCCTGGAGTCCCGACGGAGTCCTCTATGGCTACACCTTC

v_gene: TRBV5-5
j_gene: TRBJ1-1
abundance: once
len: 11
d_gene: NA
CDR3aa: CASSGGGRAFF
CDR3nt: TGTGCCAGCAGCGGCGGGGGCCGAGCTTTCTTT

v_gene: TRBV30
j_gene: TRBJ2-1
abundance: NA
len: 13
d_gene: NA
CDR3aa: CAWSVKSLGEQFF
CDR3nt: TGTGCCTGGAGTGTGAAGTCATTAGGTGAGCAGTTCTTC